This T cell receptor (beta chain) was sequenced for a study of PD-L1 blockade in urothelial cancer. Study-wide context: Analysis of blood occurred 3 weeks (second dose) and 6 weeks after treatment start. Typically, measured as a median, blood samples had 130,000 to 150,000 T cells.

Trimming stripped 4 bases from V and 8 bases from J, with 18 bases between. Per the germline V gene, CDR1 is MDHEN and CDR2 is SYDVKM. The CDR3 totals 15 residues. The time point here: peripheral blood 6 weeks after treatment start. Patients each gave 1 to 8 samples, pretreatment and on-treatment. The authors spiked synthetic TCR analog templates into each PCR. Produced via immunoSEQ multiplex PCR; TCRdb's table is partial and in-frame only. The sample records approximately 120,000 clones, about 83% being singletons. The material sequenced was PBMCs, taken around atezolizumab (anti-PD-L1) treatment. The chain carries TRBV28 and TRBJ1-5; no reliable D call. The origin of this receptor is a man aged 50-60 years with urothelial cancer. CDR3 amino acids: CASSSHTRRVKPQHF. The CDR3, as DNA: TGTGCCAGCAGTTCTCACACCCGGAGGGTTAAGCCCCAGCATTTT. The full variable domain, with the rest looked up from reference TRBV28 and TRBJ1-5, is DVKVTQSSRYLVKRTGEKVFLECVQDMDHENMFWYRQDPGLGLRLIYFSYDVKMKEKGDIPEGYSVSREKKERFSLILESASTNQTSMYLCASSSHTRRVKPQHFGDGTRLSIL.